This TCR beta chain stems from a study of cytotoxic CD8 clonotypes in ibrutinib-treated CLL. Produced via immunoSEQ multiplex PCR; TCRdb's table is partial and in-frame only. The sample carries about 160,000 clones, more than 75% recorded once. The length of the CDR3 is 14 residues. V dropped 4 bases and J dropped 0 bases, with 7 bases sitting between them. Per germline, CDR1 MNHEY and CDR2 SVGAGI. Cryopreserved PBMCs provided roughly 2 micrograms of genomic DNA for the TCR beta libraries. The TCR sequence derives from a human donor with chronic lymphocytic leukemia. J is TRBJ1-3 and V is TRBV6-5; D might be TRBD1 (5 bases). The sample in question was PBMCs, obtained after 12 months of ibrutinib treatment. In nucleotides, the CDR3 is TGTGCCAGCAGTTCAGGGTTCTCTGGAAACACCATATATTTT. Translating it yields CASSSGFSGNTIYF.